Following are 3 T cell receptor beta chains from one sample sequenced in a study of persistence of HIV-infected CD4 T cells. The stimulus was an HIV-1 Gag 15-mer peptide pool, approximately 0.93 ug/peptide/mL. Memory cells lacking CD40L and CD69 with high CD45RO were sorted. The immunoSEQ assay was version 4, run in survey mode. Some clones are missing from TCRdb's copy, which holds only in-frame ones; the method was immunoSEQ multiplex PCR. Of about 36,000 clones listed, more than 75% were seen once; the top ten hold about 5%. No antigen has been assigned to these receptors. The input for sequencing was cultured CD4+ T cells from PBMCs, taken from a patient who received antiretroviral therapy. These TCRs come from an adult with HIV. The donor label of this sample is uncertain.

The J gene is TRBJ1-4, the V gene TRBV28; D unclear. Deletions cut 5 bases from V and 4 bases from J, with 14 bases between. CDR1 and CDR2 from the germline V gene are MDHEN and SYDVKM. The CDR3 extends over 15 amino acids. This CDR3 reads CASSPPPGNNEKLFF. In DNA form, the CDR3 reads TGTGCCAGCAGTCCCCCCCCAGGAAATAATGAAAAACTGTTTTTT.

The chain links TRBV10-3 to TRBJ2-2; D tentatively fits TRBD1 or TRBD2 (5 bases each). Germline-derived CDR1 and CDR2 are ENHRY and SYGVKD. The CDR3 covers 15 residues. V was trimmed by 9 bases and J by 0 bases, leaving 14 bases between them. For the CDR3, the DNA is TGTGCCATGGGAGCAGGGCGAGCGAACACCGGGGAGCTGTTTTTT. It encodes CAMGAGRANTGELFF.

This chain connects TRBV27 to TRBJ2-6; 7 bases fit TRBD1. The CDR3 extends over 14 amino acids. Germline V CDR1 and CDR2: MNHEY, SMNVEV (reference sequence). V was pared by 6 bases and J by 5 bases, with 4 bases of the junction left unmatched. As DNA, the CDR3 is TGTGCCAGCAGGCCGGGACAGAGGGCCAACGTCCTGACTTTC. As protein: CASRPGQRANVLTF.